These 8 T cell receptor beta chains were all obtained from the same sample, sequenced in a study of cytomegalovirus exposure and HLA in healthy donors. PCR employed 60 Vbeta and 13 Jbeta primers. The table came from immunoSEQ multiplex PCR; TCRdb's copy has only in-frame clones and leaves some out. Of about 190,000 clones in the sample, approximately 80% were seen once. Sequenced material: PBMCs. The receptors here all came from a young woman in good health and CMV-seropositive.

The chain couples TRBV11-3 to TRBJ1-1, with D perhaps TRBD1 (6 bases). The CDR3 sequence is 14 residues long. V was pared by 6 bases and J by 4 bases, with 15 bases between. CDR1 and CDR2 (germline): SGHNT, YENEEA. Here the CDR3 reads CASSQGGEATEAFF. In DNA, the CDR3 is TGTGCCAGCAGTCAAGGGGGGGAGGCCACTGAAGCTTTCTTT.

Only a few counts were recorded for this clone. The genes are TRBV30 and TRBJ2-7, with 9 bases aligning to TRBD1. Germline CDR1 reads GTSNPN; CDR2 reads SVGIG (reference sequence). This CDR3 region has 15 residues. With 1 base clipped from V and 6 bases from J, the junction kept 10 bases outside the gene matches. This CDR3 is CAWSGRRDRDREQYF. The CDR3 DNA reads as TGTGCCTGGAGTGGACGCCGGGACAGGGACCGCGAGCAGTACTTC.

This rearrangement joins TRBV5-8 to TRBJ2-7; 8 bases fit TRBD1. J lost 0 bases, V lost 0 bases, and 2 bases had no gene match. The CDR3 is 15 residues long. The germline CDR1 and CDR2 sequences are SGHTS and YDEGEE. The CDR3 DNA sequence: TGTGCCAGCAGCTTGGTTGGACAGGGCTCCTACGAGCAGTACTTC. This codes for CASSLVGQGSYEQYF.

V gene TRBV7-8 combines with J gene TRBJ2-5; TRBD2 is a possible D gene (6 bases). The CDR3 runs to 18 residues. CDR1 and CDR2 from the germline V gene are SGHVS and FQNEAQ. Trimming took off 2 bases at V and 3 bases at J, with 22 bases between the two ends. Written as DNA, the CDR3 is TGTGCCAGCAGCTTACAGGGATTGTGGGGTGGAGGGAAAGAGACCCAGTACTTC. Translated: CASSLQGLWGGGKETQYF.

The chain is built from TRBV25-1 and TRBJ2-2; maybe TRBD2 (7 bases). Trimming shortened V by 6 bases and J by 2 bases, and 13 bases separated the two germline ends. Germline V CDR1 and CDR2: MGHDK, SYGVNS. The length of the CDR3 is 15 residues. The CDR3 nucleotides read TGTGCCAGCAGCTATCCGGGGGGCAACACCGGGGAGCTGTTTTTT. Encoded protein: CASSYPGGNTGELFF.

In DNA form, the CDR3 reads TGTGCCAGCAGCTTAGCGCGAGGAAACACCATATATTTT. Protein product: CASSLARGNTIYF. This chain uses TRBV7-2 with TRBJ1-3; no firm D call. Trimming took off 0 bases at V and 4 bases at J, with 4 bases between the two ends. The germline gives CDR1 SGHTA, CDR2 FQGNSA. The CDR3 spans 13 residues.

The chain has TRBV12-2 and TRBJ1-5; no DNA check was done on the table's D call, TRBD1. TRBV12-2 is assigned pseudogene status. This CDR3 contains 13 residues. In DNA form, the CDR3 reads TGTGCAAGTCGCTTAGAAGGGGTACAGCCCCAGCATTTT. Amino acids: CASRLEGVQPQHF.

The gene calls are TRBV6-5 and TRBJ2-1; tentative D call: TRBD2 (6 bases). Per germline, CDR1 MNHEY and CDR2 SVGAGI. V lost 6 bases to trimming and J lost 7 bases, with 16 bases between them. The length of the CDR3 is 14 residues. CDR3 in DNA: TGTGCCAGCAGCCGCGGGGTATGGGAAAATGAGCAGTTCTTC. Its translation is CASSRGVWENEQFF.